This T cell receptor beta chain came from a study of CD4 T cells in relation to SARS-CoV-2 and coronaviruses. The repertoire was sequenced with immunoSEQ multiplex PCR; TCRdb's copy has only in-frame clones and lacks some. The repertoire consists of tens of thousands of clones, with around 80% occurring once and the leading ten covering less than 3.5%. In germline, CDR1 is SGHAT, CDR2 FQDESV (reference sequence). This CDR3 has 13 amino acids. Between the trimmed V and J ends, which lost 5 bases and 7 bases, there was a span of 15 bases. Worth noting for this clone: Antigen unknown.

The sample consisted of memory CD4+ T cells from PBMCs, cultured in vitro. V and J are TRBV11-1 and TRBJ2-7; D might be TRBD1 (5 bases). This TCR was recovered from an adult with COVID-19. CDR3 nucleotides: TGTGCCAGCAGCGTTACAGGATCCGGGGAGCAGTACTTC. Protein: CASSVTGSGEQYF.